This T cell receptor beta chain was obtained from a study of cytotoxic CD8 clonotypes in ibrutinib-treated CLL. Generated by immunoSEQ multiplex PCR, the TCRdb table keeps only in-frame clones and is missing some. The sample contains 150,000 or so clones, 79% of which appear only once. CDR3 length: 13 amino acids. Germline CDR1 reads MNHEY; CDR2 reads SMNVEV (reference sequence). Trimming cost V 8 bases and J 3 bases; bases outside gene matches: 0. Genomic DNA in an amount of approximately 2 micrograms was extracted from cryopreserved PBMCs and used for the preparation of TCR beta libraries. The sample holds many counts of this clone. Other DNA sequences in the sample encode the same CDR3.

This TCR was sampled from a human donor with chronic lymphocytic leukemia. Sequencing used PBMCs, obtained after 12 months of ibrutinib treatment. This chain uses TRBV27 with TRBJ2-1; 11 bases are a match to TRBD2. The CDR3: CASGLAGYNEQFF. The DNA of the CDR3 is TGTGCCAGCGGACTAGCGGGCTACAATGAGCAGTTCTTC.